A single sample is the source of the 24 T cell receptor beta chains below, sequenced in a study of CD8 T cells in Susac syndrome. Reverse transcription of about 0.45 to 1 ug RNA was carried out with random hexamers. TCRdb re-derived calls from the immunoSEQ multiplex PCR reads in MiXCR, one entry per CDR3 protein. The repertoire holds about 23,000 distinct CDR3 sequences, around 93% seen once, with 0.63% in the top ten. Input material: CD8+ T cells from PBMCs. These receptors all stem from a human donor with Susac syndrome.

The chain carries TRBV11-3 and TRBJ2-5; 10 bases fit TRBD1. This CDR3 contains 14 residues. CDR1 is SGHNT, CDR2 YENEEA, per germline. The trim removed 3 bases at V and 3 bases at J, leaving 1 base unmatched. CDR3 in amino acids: CASSFGQGEETQYF. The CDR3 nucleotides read TGTGCCAGCAGCTTCGGACAGGGGGAAGAGACCCAGTACTTC.

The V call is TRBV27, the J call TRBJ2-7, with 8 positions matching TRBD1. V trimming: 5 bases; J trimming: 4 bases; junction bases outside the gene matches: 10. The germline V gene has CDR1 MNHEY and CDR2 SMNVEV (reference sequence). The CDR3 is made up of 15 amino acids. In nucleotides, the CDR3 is TGTGCCAGCAGTGTCCTAGACAGGGGAAAGTACGAGCAGTACTTC. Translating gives CASSVLDRGKYEQYF.

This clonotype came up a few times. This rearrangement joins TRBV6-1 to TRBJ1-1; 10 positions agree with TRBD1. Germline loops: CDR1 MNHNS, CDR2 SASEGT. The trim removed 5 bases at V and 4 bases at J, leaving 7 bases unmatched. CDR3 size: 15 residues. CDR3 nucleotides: TGTGCCAGCAGTCCGTGGACAGGGGGGATCACTGAAGCTTTCTTT. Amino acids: CASSPWTGGITEAFF.

CDR3 loop: CAGRTRRGVRADTQYF. The CDR3 DNA reads TGTGCCGGTCGCACACGGCGGGGGGTCCGCGCAGATACGCAGTATTTT. V and J are TRBV2 and TRBJ2-3; 8 bases fit TRBD2. Losses at the gene ends were 11 bases for V and 4 bases for J; bases not matched to a gene: 17. The CDR3 is 16 residues long. In germline, CDR1 is SNHLY, CDR2 FYNNEI.

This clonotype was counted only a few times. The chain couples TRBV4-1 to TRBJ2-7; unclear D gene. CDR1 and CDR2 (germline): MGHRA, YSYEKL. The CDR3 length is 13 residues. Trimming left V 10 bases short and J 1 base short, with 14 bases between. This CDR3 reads CATSDGVSYEQYF. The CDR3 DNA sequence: TGCGCCACCTCGGACGGAGTATCCTACGAGCAGTACTTC.

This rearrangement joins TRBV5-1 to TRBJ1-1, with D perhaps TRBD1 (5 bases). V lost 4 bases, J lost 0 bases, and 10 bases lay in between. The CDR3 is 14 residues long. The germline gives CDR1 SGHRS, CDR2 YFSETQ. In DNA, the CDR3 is TGCGCCAGCAGCCAGGGACGAATGAACACTGAAGCTTTCTTT. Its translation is CASSQGRMNTEAFF.

The CDR3 coding sequence is TGTGCCAGCACGACTTACAGGGGAGACTATGGCTACACCTTC. It encodes CASTTYRGDYGYTF. The chain couples TRBV6-2 or TRBV6-3 to TRBJ1-2; TRBD1 matches at 7 bases. CDR1 MNHEY and CDR2 SVGEGT come from the germline V gene. V was pared by 7 bases and J by 3 bases, with 8 bases of the junction left unmatched. This CDR3 contains 14 residues.

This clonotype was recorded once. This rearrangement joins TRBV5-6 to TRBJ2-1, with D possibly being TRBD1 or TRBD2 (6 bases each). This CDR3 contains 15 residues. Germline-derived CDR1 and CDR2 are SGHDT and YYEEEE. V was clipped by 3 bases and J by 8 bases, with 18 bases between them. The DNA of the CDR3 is TGTGCCAGCAGCTCTGTTTGGGGGGCAGGAGATGAGCAGTTCTTC. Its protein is CASSSVWGAGDEQFF.

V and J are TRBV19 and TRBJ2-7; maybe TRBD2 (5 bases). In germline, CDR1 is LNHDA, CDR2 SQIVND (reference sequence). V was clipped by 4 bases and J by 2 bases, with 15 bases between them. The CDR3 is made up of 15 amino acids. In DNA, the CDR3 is TGTGCCAGTAGTAGCCTAGAGGGAATCGCCTACGAGCAGTACTTC. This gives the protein CASSSLEGIAYEQYF.

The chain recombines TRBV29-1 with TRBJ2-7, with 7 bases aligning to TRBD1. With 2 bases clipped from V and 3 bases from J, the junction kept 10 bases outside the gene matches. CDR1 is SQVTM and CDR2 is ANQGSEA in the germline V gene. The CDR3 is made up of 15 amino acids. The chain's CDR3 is CSVELAGTANYEQYF. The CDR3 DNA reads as TGCAGCGTTGAATTGGCAGGGACAGCTAACTACGAGCAGTACTTC.

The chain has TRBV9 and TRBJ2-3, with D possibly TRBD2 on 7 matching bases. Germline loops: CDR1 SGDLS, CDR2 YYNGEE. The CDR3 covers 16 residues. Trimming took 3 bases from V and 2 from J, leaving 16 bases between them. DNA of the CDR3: TGTGCCAGCAGCGAGGCACGGGGGGCCTTCACAGATACGCAGTATTTT. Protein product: CASSEARGAFTDTQYF.

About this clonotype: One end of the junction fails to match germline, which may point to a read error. CDR3 nucleotides: TGTGCCACCAGTTCGACAGGGGAGGAAGAAAAACTGTTTTTT. Translated: CATSSTGEEEKLFF. This chain links TRBV28 with TRBJ1-4; TRBD1 agrees at 8 bases. The CDR3 has 14 residues. Germline loops: CDR1 MDHEN, CDR2 SYDVKM.

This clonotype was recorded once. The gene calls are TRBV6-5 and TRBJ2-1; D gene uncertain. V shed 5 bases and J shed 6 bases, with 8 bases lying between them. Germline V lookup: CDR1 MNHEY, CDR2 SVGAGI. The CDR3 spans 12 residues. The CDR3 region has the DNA TGTGCCAGCAGTCCTGCCAGCAATGAGCAGTTCTTC. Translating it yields CASSPASNEQFF.

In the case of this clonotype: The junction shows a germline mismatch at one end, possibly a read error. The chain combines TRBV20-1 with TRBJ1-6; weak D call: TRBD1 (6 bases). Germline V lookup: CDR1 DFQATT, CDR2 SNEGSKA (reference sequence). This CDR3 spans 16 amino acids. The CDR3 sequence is CSARVITGAANSPPHF. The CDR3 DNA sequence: TGCAGTGCTAGAGTAATAACGGGGGCGGCTAATTCACCCCCCCACTTT.

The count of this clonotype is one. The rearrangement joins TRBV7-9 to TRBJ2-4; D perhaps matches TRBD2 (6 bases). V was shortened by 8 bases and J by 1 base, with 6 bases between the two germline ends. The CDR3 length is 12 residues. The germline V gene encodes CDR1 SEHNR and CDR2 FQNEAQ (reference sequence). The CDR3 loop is CASGGAKNIQYF. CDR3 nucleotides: TGTGCCAGCGGGGGGGCCAAAAACATTCAGTACTTC.

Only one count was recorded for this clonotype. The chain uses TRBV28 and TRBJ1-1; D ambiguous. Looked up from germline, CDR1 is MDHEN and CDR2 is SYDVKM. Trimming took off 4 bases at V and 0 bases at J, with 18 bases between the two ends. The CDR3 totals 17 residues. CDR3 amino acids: CASSWNLPRMMNTEAFF. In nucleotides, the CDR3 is TGTGCCAGCAGTTGGAACCTCCCGCGAATGATGAACACTGAAGCTTTCTTT.

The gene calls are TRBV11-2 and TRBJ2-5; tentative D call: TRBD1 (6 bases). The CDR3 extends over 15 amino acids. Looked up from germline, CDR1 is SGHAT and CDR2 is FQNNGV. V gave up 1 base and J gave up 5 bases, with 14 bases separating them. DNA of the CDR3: TGTGCCAGCAGCTTAGGCCACAGGGAAGGGGAGACCCAGTACTTC. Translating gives CASSLGHREGETQYF.

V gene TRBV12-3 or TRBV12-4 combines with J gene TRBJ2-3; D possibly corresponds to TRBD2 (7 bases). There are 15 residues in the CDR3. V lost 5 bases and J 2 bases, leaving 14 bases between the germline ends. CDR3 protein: CASSPGGPFTDTQYF. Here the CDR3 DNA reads TGTGCCAGCAGTCCGGGGGGCCCCTTCACAGATACGCAGTATTTT.

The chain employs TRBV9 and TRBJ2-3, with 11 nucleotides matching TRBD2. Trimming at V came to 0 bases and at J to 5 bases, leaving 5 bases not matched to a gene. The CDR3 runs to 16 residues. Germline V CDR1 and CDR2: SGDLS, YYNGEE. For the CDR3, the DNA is TGTGCCAGCAGCGTAGCACTAGCGGGGGCGGGAGATACGCAGTATTTT. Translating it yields CASSVALAGAGDTQYF.

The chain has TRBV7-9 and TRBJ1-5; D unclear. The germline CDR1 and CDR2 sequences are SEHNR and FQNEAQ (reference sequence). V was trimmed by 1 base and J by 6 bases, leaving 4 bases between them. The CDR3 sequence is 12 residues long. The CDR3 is CASSLVGQPQHF. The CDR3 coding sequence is TGTGCCAGCAGCTTAGTCGGTCAGCCCCAGCATTTT.

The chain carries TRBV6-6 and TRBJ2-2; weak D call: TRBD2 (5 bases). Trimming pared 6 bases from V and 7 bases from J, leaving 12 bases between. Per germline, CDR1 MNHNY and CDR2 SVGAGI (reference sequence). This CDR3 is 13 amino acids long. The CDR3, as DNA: TGTGCCAGCAGCCCGGACTTGTACGGGGAGCTGTTTTTT. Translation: CASSPDLYGELFF.

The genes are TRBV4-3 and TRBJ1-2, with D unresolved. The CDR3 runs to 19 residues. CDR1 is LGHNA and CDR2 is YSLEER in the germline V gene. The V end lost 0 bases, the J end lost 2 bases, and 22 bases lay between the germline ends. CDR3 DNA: TGCGCCAGCAGCCAAGATTCGACGGGTTCACTGGCCCTAAACTATGGCTACACCTTC. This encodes CASSQDSTGSLALNYGYTF.

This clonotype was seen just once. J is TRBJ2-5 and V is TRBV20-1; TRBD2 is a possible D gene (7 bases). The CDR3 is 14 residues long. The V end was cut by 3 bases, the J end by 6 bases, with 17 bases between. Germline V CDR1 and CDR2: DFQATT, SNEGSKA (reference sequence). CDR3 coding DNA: TGCAGTGCTAGGCGGGGAGGGGGGCCAAAGACCCAGTACTTC. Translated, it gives CSARRGGGPKTQYF.

The CDR3 loop reads CASSPTGVVAKNIQYF. In DNA form, the CDR3 reads TGTGCCAGCAGCCCGACAGGGGTGGTAGCCAAAAACATTCAGTACTTC. The V call is TRBV14, the J call TRBJ2-4; TRBD1 matches at 8 bases. The CDR3 is made up of 16 amino acids. Germline CDR1 reads SGHDN; CDR2 reads FVKESK. J lost 0 bases, V lost 4 bases, and 5 bases had no gene match.